The TCR beta chain described here comes from a study of T cell repertoires in cytomegalovirus infection. In the study overall: Indications of both CMV infection and matching HLA type were provided by public TCR beta signatures. Study-wide results and caveats: Predominance within the ex vivo response was attributable to HLA-C-restricted CMV-specific TCR beta clonotypes. Summed frequency of public TCR beta families distinguished CMV carriers with the relevant HLA.

CDR1 and CDR2 (germline): MGHRA, YSYEKL. The ends lost 0 bases at V and 2 bases at J; junction bases unmatched: 1. This CDR3 region has 16 residues. TCRdb fed the reads into MiXCR, producing one record per CDR3 protein. The sample holds 65,000 to 90,000 distinct CDR3 sequences, around 3.4% seen once. This clonotype was detected ten times or more. Its target is unknown. The chain has TRBV4-1 and TRBJ1-5; 10 positions agree with TRBD1. The TCR was taken from a human donor in good health (CMV status not recorded). Some clones in this sample may be carry-over from other donors' samples. Sequencing was performed on PBMCs. CDR3 nucleotides: TGCGCCAGCAGCCAAGAGGGGACAGGGGGCAATCAGCCCCAGCATTTT. Translation: CASSQEGTGGNQPQHF.